What follows is one T cell receptor beta chain and its context. Germline V gives CDR1 SGHKS, CDR2 YYEKEE (reference sequence). The V and J ends lost 2 bases and 6 bases, in that order; junction bases with no gene match: 3. CDR3 length: 13 amino acids. Assay used: immunoSEQ multiplex PCR; TCRdb lists only in-frame clones, some missing. Of hundreds of thousands of clones listed, 80% to 85% are singletons. This sample is part of a study of blood T cell repertoires in COVID-19. Study context: Spain, Italy and the United States supplied samples that represented acute and convalescent COVID-19.

Ages ranged from roughly 18 to 95 years, with residence in around 24 US areas. Clinical histories supplied by participants themselves formed the basis of cohort assignment. This chain connects TRBV5-5 to TRBJ2-7, with 9 bases that match TRBD1. Source material: PBMCs or T cells enriched from blood (not recorded which). The receptor was derived from a man between 35 and 55 years old who had been exposed to COVID-19. This CDR3 reads CASSLQGAFEQYF. The CDR3 DNA sequence: TGTGCCAGCAGCTTACAGGGGGCGTTCGAGCAGTACTTC.